The clone carrying this T cell receptor (beta chain) was found many times. Its antigen is unknown. The CDR3 end lies 3 residues beyond the end of the read and is filled in from the germline J gene. The data belong to a study of T cell clonality in common variable immunodeficiency. The protocol was immunoSEQ multiplex PCR, while the TCRdb copy is restricted to in-frame clones and leaves out a portion. Sampling found about 34,000 clones, none seen once. Points from the study as a whole: Fewer TCRbeta clones were shared among CVID subjects than controls.

Germline CDR1 reads SGHNT; CDR2 reads YYREEE (reference sequence). The CDR3 spans 13 residues. V was clipped by 0 bases and J by 8 bases, with 8 bases between them. Heparinized whole blood, roughly 4.5 to 8 ml, came from each donor. This chain uses TRBV5-4 with TRBJ1-4; weak D call: TRBD1 (5 bases). Sample: peripheral blood mononuclear cells. The clonotype originates from a person aged 18 to 75 in good health. CDR3 amino acids: CASSLATGEKLFF. Partial CDR3 DNA: TGTGCCAGCAGCTTGGCTACAGGCGAAAAA.